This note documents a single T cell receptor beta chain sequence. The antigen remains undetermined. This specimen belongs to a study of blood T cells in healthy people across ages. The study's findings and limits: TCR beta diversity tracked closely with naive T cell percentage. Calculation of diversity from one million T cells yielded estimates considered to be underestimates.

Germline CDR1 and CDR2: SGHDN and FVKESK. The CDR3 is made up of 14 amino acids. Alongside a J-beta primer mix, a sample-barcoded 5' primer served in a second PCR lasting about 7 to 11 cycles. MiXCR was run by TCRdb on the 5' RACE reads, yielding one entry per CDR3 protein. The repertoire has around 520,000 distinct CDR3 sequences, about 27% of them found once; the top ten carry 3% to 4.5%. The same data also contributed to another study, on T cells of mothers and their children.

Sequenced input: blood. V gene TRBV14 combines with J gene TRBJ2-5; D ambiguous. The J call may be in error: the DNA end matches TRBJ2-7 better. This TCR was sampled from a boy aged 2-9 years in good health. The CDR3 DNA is TGTGCCAGCAGCCAAGGGCCAGGCTACTACGAGCAGTACTTC. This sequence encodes CASSQGPGYYEQYF.